The clone carrying this TCR beta chain has only a few counts. The antigen is not known. The sample comes from a study of beta chain features in type 1 diabetes. Whole-study findings and limits: A PCR bias possibly favoring shorter templates would apply equally to patients and controls.

The CDR3 consists of 16 residues. The germline V and J ends were trimmed by 4 bases and 4 bases, with 20 bases remaining between them. In germline, CDR1 is SGDLS, CDR2 YYNGEE. Every isolated RNA sample was fully reverse transcribed, so sequencing captured expressed TCRB transcripts. Repertoires were generated with immunoSEQ multiplex PCR, while TCRdb's copy carries only in-frame clones and drops some. The sample gives about 140,000 clones, around 7% of which show up once; about 1.4% is in the top ten. Sequenced: central memory CD4+ T cells from blood. The gene calls are TRBV9 and TRBJ1-2; D is possibly TRBD1 (5 bases). The clonotype originates from a woman in her 30s in good health. The CDR3 loop is CASSPAAQARFYGYTF. CDR3 in DNA: TGTGCCAGCAGCCCTGCGGCACAGGCAAGGTTCTATGGCTACACCTTC. Full variable domain (rest looked up from reference TRBV9 and TRBJ1-2): DSGVTQTPKHLITATGQRVTLRCSPRSGDLSVYWYQQSLDQGLQFLIQYYNGEERAKGNILERFSAQQFPDLHSELNLSSLELGDSALYFCASSPAAQARFYGYTFGSGTRLTVV.